One and the same sample provided the 27 T cell receptor beta chains below, sequenced in a study of T-cell memory formation after mild COVID-19. Each CDR3 protein is one row after TCRdb ran MiXCR on the 5' RACE reads. The repertoire has some 330,000 distinct CDR3 sequences, 20% to 25% of them found once; the top ten carry under 15%. The specimen was PBMCs or a T cell subset sorted from them (not recorded which). These receptors were obtained from an adult woman who had mild COVID-19 (a few samples of this study predate the infection). Cell type and time point are not known.

The V and J genes are TRBV29-1 and TRBJ1-4; tentatively, D is TRBD1 (5 bases). The CDR3 has 14 amino acids. Germline CDR1 reads SQVTM; CDR2 reads ANQGSEA. V was pared by 4 bases and J by 8 bases, with 17 bases between. CDR3 loop: CSVGFRGAEEKLFF. The CDR3, as DNA: TGCAGCGTTGGGTTCCGGGGCGCAGAAGAAAAACTGTTTTTT.

The genes are TRBV6-5 and TRBJ2-7, with TRBD1 identical over 8 bases. The CDR3 has 13 amino acids. Germline lookup yields CDR1 MNHEY and CDR2 SVGAGI. With V trimmed by 7 bases and J by 5 bases, 7 bases remained unmatched. CDR3 in amino acids: CASKGQGLHEQYF. CDR3 sequence (DNA): TGTGCCAGCAAAGGACAGGGACTCCACGAGCAGTACTTC.

The chain combines TRBV5-1 with TRBJ1-1; D gene unclear. Germline CDR1 and CDR2: SGHRS and YFSETQ. V was trimmed by 4 bases and J by 0 bases, leaving 10 bases between them. The CDR3 totals 14 residues. CDR3 residues: CASSGRDVNTEAFF. The CDR3 DNA follows: TGCGCCAGCAGCGGCCGGGATGTGAACACTGAAGCTTTCTTT.

The chain is built from TRBV5-1 and TRBJ1-1; D is uncertain. Between the trimmed V and J ends, which lost 3 bases and 0 bases, there was a span of 12 bases. Germline-derived CDR1 and CDR2 are SGHRS and YFSETQ. The CDR3 consists of 15 residues. CDR3 nucleotide sequence: TGCGCCAGCAGCTCACGGATCGACGTGAACACTGAAGCTTTCTTT. Translation: CASSSRIDVNTEAFF.

Many counts were recorded for this clonotype. The chain couples TRBV5-1 to TRBJ2-3; D might be TRBD2 (6 bases). V lost 4 bases and J lost 2, with 14 bases in between. This CDR3 contains 15 residues. The germline gives CDR1 SGHRS, CDR2 YFSETQ. The CDR3 region is CASSPRDFNTDTQYF. CDR3 bases: TGCGCCAGCAGCCCCCGGGACTTCAACACAGATACGCAGTATTTT.

This clonotype was found a few times. The chain employs TRBV9 and TRBJ2-7; D perhaps matches TRBD2 (6 bases). Per the germline V gene, CDR1 is SGDLS and CDR2 is YYNGEE. CDR3 size: 16 residues. V lost 0 bases to trimming and J lost 0 bases, with 13 bases between them. CDR3 loop: CASSVGRPGGSYEQYF. In DNA, the CDR3 is TGTGCCAGCAGCGTAGGTCGGCCCGGGGGCTCCTACGAGCAGTACTTC.

This clonotype was observed a handful of times. The gene calls are TRBV6-5 and TRBJ1-2; TRBD1 might be the D (6 bases). Germline CDR1 MNHEY, CDR2 SVGAGI. The CDR3 length is 16 residues. V lost 5 bases and J 4 bases, leaving 20 bases between the germline ends. CDR3 nucleotide sequence: TGTGCCAGCAGTGAGGCAGGGGCTATAAAATCCTATGGCTACACCTTC. Translated, it gives CASSEAGAIKSYGYTF.

This clonotype appeared a few times. This chain uses TRBV7-9 with TRBJ1-2; 8 bases are shared with TRBD1. Germline CDR1 and CDR2: SEHNR and FQNEAQ (reference sequence). The CDR3 totals 17 residues. Germline trimming cut 5 bases from V and 4 bases from J; bases unmatched to any gene: 15. DNA of the CDR3: TGTGCCAGCAGCCTCCTCAACGCCGGGACAGGACCCTATGGCTACACCTTC. The encoded protein is CASSLLNAGTGPYGYTF.

This clonotype was seen a single time. This chain links TRBV10-3 with TRBJ1-5, with D unresolved. The germline V gene encodes CDR1 ENHRY and CDR2 SYGVKD. V was cut by 0 bases and J by 2 bases, with 11 bases left in between. This CDR3 has 16 amino acids. CDR3: CAISESGRPGNQPQHF. The DNA of the CDR3 is TGTGCCATCAGTGAGTCGGGCCGACCGGGCAATCAGCCCCAGCATTTT.

This clonotype was seen only a few times. The chain couples TRBV14 to TRBJ2-1; perhaps TRBD2 as D (5 bases). This CDR3 is 15 amino acids long. Trimming took 4 bases from V and 5 from J, leaving 15 bases between them. Germline CDR1 and CDR2: SGHDN and FVKESK. DNA for the CDR3: TGTGCCAGCAGCCTTGGACTGCCAGCCCACAATGAGCAGTTCTTC. Amino acid sequence: CASSLGLPAHNEQFF. Complete variable domain (other parts from reference TRBV14 and TRBJ2-1): EAGVTQFPSHSVIEKGQTVTLRCDPISGHDNLYWYRRVMGKEIKFLLHFVKESKQDESGMPNNRFLAERTGGTYSTLKVQPAELEDSGVYFCASSLGLPAHNEQFFGPGTRLTVL.

This rearrangement joins TRBV7-9 to TRBJ2-1; D is perhaps TRBD1 (6 bases). CDR3 length: 15 residues. Germline values: CDR1 SEHNR, CDR2 FQNEAQ (reference sequence). V lost 6 bases, J lost 7 bases, and 19 bases lay in between. The CDR3 loop reads CASRSEQGWENEQFF. In DNA form, the CDR3 reads TGTGCCAGCAGATCCGAACAGGGATGGGAAAATGAGCAGTTCTTC.

This clonotype was detected only a few times. The chain employs TRBV7-3 and TRBJ2-7, with a possible D match to TRBD2 (7 bases). Germline V CDR1 and CDR2: SGHTA, FQGTGA. The CDR3 extends over 15 amino acids. V gave up 3 bases and J gave up 3 bases, with 15 bases separating them. CDR3 DNA sequence: TGTGCCAGCAGCTTTGGGGGGGGCAGCTTCTACGAGCAGTACTTC. Its translation is CASSFGGGSFYEQYF.

The V call is TRBV20-1, the J call TRBJ2-5, with TRBD2 matching over 12 bases. This CDR3 region has 15 residues. Germline trimming cut 3 bases from V and 2 bases from J; bases unmatched to any gene: 4. Germline loops: CDR1 DFQATT, CDR2 SNEGSKA (reference sequence). The CDR3 DNA follows: TGCAGTGCTAGGGATCTAGCGGGAGGGCAAGAGACCCAGTACTTC. Amino acids: CSARDLAGGQETQYF.

The chain joins TRBV11-2 to TRBJ2-1, with D perhaps matching TRBD2 (6 bases). The germline V gene has CDR1 SGHAT and CDR2 FQNNGV. CDR3 length equals 12 residues. Trimming pared 0 bases from V and 13 bases from J, leaving 10 bases between. The chain's CDR3 is CASSLDRRDQFF. CDR3 sequence (DNA): TGTGCCAGCAGCTTAGATAGGAGGGATCAGTTCTTC.

The chain uses TRBV20-1 and TRBJ2-5; TRBD2 aligns across 8 bases. CDR3 length: 12 amino acids. Unmatched junction bases numbered 2, after V lost 3 bases and J lost 5 bases. Germline V CDR1 and CDR2: DFQATT, SNEGSKA (reference sequence). The CDR3 loop reads CSARTSVETQYF. In DNA, the CDR3 is TGCAGTGCTAGGACTAGCGTTGAGACCCAGTACTTC.

V and J are TRBV20-1 and TRBJ2-5; 8 bases map to TRBD2. Germline loops: CDR1 DFQATT, CDR2 SNEGSKA (reference sequence). J gave up 5 bases and V 0 bases, and 11 bases lay outside the gene matches. The CDR3 length is 16 residues. The CDR3 loop is CSARDSRSGRRETQYF. The CDR3 nucleotides read TGCAGTGCTAGAGATTCTAGGAGCGGGAGAAGGGAGACCCAGTACTTC.

Concerning this clonotype: The junction departs from the called germline gene at one end, perhaps through a read error. The rearrangement joins TRBV12-3 or TRBV12-4 to TRBJ1-1, with TRBD1 matching over 11 bases. The CDR3 sequence is 16 residues long. In DNA form, the CDR3 reads TGTGCCAGCAGATTAGGACAGGGGGCGCTGAACACTGAAGCTTTCTTT. It specifies CASRLGQGALNTEAFF.

The chain links TRBV7-9 to TRBJ1-6; no clear D. V shed 2 bases and J shed 0 bases, with 11 bases lying between them. Looked up from germline, CDR1 is SEHNR and CDR2 is FQNEAQ (reference sequence). The CDR3 extends over 17 amino acids. In DNA form, the CDR3 reads TGTGCCAGCAGCTTATCGACCGATCTCTCCTATAATTCACCCCTCCACTTT. Its translation is CASSLSTDLSYNSPLHF.

A few counts support this clonotype. This chain joins TRBV7-3 and TRBJ2-1, with TRBD2 identical over 10 bases. Trimming removed 0 bases from V and 7 bases from J; junction bases left unmatched: 9. This CDR3 spans 17 amino acids. The germline gives CDR1 SGHTA, CDR2 FQGTGA. This CDR3 reads CASSLTRLAGERNEQFF. The CDR3 region has the DNA TGTGCCAGCAGCTTAACCCGCCTAGCGGGAGAGAGGAATGAGCAGTTCTTC.

The chain is built from TRBV5-5 and TRBJ2-3; TRBD1 aligns across 9 bases. The junction had 13 bases not matched to a gene; V was cut back by 4 bases and J by 4 bases. Germline lookup yields CDR1 SGHKS and CDR2 YYEKEE (reference sequence). The CDR3 is 17 amino acids. CDR3: CASSTNRDREIPDTQYF. Written as DNA, the CDR3 is TGTGCCAGCAGCACCAACCGGGACAGGGAGATTCCAGATACGCAGTATTTT.

The chain has TRBV7-8 and TRBJ1-1; no reliable D call. Looked up from germline, CDR1 is SGHVS and CDR2 is FQNEAQ. The CDR3 is 12 residues long. V lost 5 bases and J 7 bases, leaving 11 bases between the germline ends. The CDR3 here is CASSQMPVEAFF. Here the CDR3 DNA reads TGTGCCAGCAGCCAAATGCCGGTTGAAGCTTTCTTT.

This clonotype was picked up a small number of times. The J gene is TRBJ1-5, the V gene TRBV19; D gene ambiguous. V was cut by 3 bases and J by 5 bases, with 5 bases left in between. The V gene's germline CDR1 is LNHDA and CDR2 SQIVND (reference sequence). This CDR3 contains 12 residues. CDR3 loop: CASSIRYQPQHF. The CDR3 DNA follows: TGTGCCAGTAGTATCCGATATCAGCCCCAGCATTTT.

Only a few counts were recorded for this clonotype. The chain is built from TRBV4-1 and TRBJ2-2, with TRBD1 matching 7 bases. From germline, CDR1 is MGHRA and CDR2 YSYEKL. V dropped 4 bases and J dropped 4; count of bases not matched to a gene: 12. CDR3 length: 17 amino acids. CDR3: CASSPLLDRVGTGELFF. The CDR3 nucleotides read TGCGCCAGCAGCCCTCTACTCGACAGGGTGGGCACCGGGGAGCTGTTTTTT.

The sample holds a few counts of this clonotype. The chain has TRBV28 and TRBJ2-3, with 7 bases matching TRBD1. The junction had 5 bases not matched to a gene; V was cut back by 4 bases and J by 1 base. The CDR3 extends over 15 amino acids. Germline V gives CDR1 MDHEN, CDR2 SYDVKM. CDR3 region: CASSYRGARTDTQYF. The DNA for the CDR3 is TGTGCCAGCAGTTACAGGGGTGCTCGCACAGATACGCAGTATTTT.

The chain has TRBV29-1 and TRBJ1-4, with 9 bases fitting TRBD1. J was trimmed by 6 bases and V by 6 bases; bases with no gene match: 8. The CDR3 is made up of 14 amino acids. Per the germline V gene, CDR1 is SQVTM and CDR2 is ANQGSEA. The CDR3 DNA is TGCAGCGTCCCCGACGGGACAGGGCATGAAAAACTGTTTTTT. Translation gives CSVPDGTGHEKLFF.

J is TRBJ2-5 and V is TRBV12-3 or TRBV12-4, with 9 bases lining up with TRBD1. The CDR3 extends over 13 amino acids. J lost 5 bases, V lost 5 bases, and 3 bases had no gene match. CDR3 bases: TGTGCCAGCAGTACAGGGGGCAGGGAGACCCAGTACTTC. It translates to CASSTGGRETQYF.

The J gene is TRBJ1-2, the V gene TRBV9; D gene uncertain. The CDR3 length is 17 residues. Germline V lookup: CDR1 SGDLS, CDR2 YYNGEE. V lost 4 bases and J 1 base, leaving 20 bases between the germline ends. This CDR3 reads CASSPRTARSSNYGYTF. The CDR3 bases are TGTGCCAGCAGCCCGCGTACAGCTCGCTCAAGTAACTATGGCTACACCTTC.